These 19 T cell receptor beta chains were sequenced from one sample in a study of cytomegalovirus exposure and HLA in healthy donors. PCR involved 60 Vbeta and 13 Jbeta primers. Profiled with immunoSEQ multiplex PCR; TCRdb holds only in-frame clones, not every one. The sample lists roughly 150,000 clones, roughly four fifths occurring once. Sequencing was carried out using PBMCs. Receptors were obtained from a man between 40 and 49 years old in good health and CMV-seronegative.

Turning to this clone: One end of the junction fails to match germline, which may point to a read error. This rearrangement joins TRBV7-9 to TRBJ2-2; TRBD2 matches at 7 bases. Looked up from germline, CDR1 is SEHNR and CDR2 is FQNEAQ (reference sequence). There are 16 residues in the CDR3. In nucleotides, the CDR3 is TGTTCCAGCAGCTACTCACTAGCGCCCAACACCGGGGAGCTGTTTTTT. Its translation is CSSSYSLAPNTGELFF.

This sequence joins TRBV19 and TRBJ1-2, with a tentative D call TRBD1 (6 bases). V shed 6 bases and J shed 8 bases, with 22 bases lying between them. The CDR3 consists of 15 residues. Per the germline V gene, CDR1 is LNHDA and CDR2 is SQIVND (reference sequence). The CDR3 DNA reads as TGTGCCAGTAGGGTCTACGGGCAGGGGATTGAGGGCTACACCTTC. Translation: CASRVYGQGIEGYTF. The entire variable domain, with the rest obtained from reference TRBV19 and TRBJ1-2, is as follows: DGGITQSPKYLFRKEGQNVTLSCEQNLNHDAMYWYRQDPGQGLRLIYYSQIVNDFQKGDIAEGYSVSREKKESFPLTVTSAQKNPTAFYLCASRVYGQGIEGYTFGSGTRLTVV.

CDR3 in amino acids: CASSVSRGELFF. The CDR3 DNA is TGTGCCAGTAGTGTTAGTCGGGGGGAGCTGTTTTTT. This chain connects TRBV19 to TRBJ2-2; D unclear. This CDR3 has 12 residues. Trimming cost V 5 bases and J 8 bases, with 9 bases left between them. Germline V gene sequence: CDR1 LNHDA, CDR2 SQIVND (reference sequence). The variable domain in full, completed from reference TRBV19 and TRBJ2-2, reads DGGITQSPKYLFRKEGQNVTLSCEQNLNHDAMYWYRQDPGQGLRLIYYSQIVNDFQKGDIAEGYSVSREKKESFPLTVTSAQKNPTAFYLCASSVSRGELFFGEGSRLTVL.

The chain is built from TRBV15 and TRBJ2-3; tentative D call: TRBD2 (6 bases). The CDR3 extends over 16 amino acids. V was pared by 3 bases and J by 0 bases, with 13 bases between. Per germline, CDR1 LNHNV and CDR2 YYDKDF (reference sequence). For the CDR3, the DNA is TGTGCCACCAGCAGCTTTACGGGACTTAGCACAGATACGCAGTATTTT. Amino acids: CATSSFTGLSTDTQYF.

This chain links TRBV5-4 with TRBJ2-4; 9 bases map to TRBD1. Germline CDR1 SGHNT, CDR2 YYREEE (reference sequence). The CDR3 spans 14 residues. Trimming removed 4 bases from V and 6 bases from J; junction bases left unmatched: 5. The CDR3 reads CASSQGTGTNIQYF. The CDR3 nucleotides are TGTGCCAGCAGCCAAGGGACAGGGACAAACATTCAGTACTTC.

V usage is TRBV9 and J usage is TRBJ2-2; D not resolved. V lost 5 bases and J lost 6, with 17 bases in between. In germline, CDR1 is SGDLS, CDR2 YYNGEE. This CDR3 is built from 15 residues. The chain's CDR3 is CASRPDFPGSGELFF. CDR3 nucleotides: TGTGCCAGCAGACCCGACTTTCCCGGGTCCGGGGAGCTGTTTTTT.

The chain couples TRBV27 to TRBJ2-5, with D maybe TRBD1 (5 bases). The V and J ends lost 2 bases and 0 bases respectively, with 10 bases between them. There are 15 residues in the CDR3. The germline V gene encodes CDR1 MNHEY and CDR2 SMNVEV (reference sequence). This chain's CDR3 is CASSLAGFNQETQYF. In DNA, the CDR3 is TGTGCCAGCAGTTTAGCAGGGTTTAACCAAGAGACCCAGTACTTC.

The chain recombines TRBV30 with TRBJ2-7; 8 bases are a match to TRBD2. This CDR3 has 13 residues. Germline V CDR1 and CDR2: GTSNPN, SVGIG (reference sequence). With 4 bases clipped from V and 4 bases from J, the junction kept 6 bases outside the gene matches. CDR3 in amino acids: CAWMRASGYEQYF. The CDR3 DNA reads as TGTGCCTGGATGAGGGCTAGCGGGTACGAGCAGTACTTC.

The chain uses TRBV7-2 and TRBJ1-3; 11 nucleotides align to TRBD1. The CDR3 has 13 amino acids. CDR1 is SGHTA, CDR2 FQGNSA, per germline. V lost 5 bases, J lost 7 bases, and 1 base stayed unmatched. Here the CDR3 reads CASSRDRGNTIYF. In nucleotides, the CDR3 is TGTGCCAGCAGCAGGGACAGGGGGAACACCATATATTTT. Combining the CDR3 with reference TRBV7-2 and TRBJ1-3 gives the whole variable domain GAGVSQSPSNKVTEKGKDVELRCDPISGHTALYWYRQSLGQGLEFLIYFQGNSAPDKSGLPSDRFSAERTGGSVSTLTIQRTQQEDSAVYLCASSRDRGNTIYFGEGSWLTVV.

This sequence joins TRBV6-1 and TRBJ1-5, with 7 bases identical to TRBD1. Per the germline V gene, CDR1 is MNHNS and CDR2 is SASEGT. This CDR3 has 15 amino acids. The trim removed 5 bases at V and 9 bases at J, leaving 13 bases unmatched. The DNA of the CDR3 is TGTGCCAGCAGTCTTAGAGACAGGGCCCTTTTGCCCCAGCATTTT. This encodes CASSLRDRALLPQHF.

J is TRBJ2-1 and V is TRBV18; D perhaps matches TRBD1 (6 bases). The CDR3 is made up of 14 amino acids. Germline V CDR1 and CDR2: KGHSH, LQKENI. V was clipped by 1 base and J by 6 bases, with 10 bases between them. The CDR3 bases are TGTGCCAGCTCACCACAGCAGGGGAGCAATGAGCAGTTCTTC. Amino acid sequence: CASSPQQGSNEQFF.

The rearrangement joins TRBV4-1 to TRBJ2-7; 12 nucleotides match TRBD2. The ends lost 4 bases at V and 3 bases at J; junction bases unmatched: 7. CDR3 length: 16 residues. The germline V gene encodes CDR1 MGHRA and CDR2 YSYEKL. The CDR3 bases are TGCGCCAGCAGCCGAGAACAGACTAGCGGGAGCTACGAGCAGTACTTC. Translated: CASSREQTSGSYEQYF.

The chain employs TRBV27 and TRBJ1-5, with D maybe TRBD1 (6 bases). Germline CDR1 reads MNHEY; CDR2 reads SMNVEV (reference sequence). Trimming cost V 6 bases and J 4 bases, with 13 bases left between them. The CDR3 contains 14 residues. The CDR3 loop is CASRARTGNQPQHF. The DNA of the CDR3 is TGTGCCAGCAGAGCCCGTACAGGGAATCAGCCCCAGCATTTT.

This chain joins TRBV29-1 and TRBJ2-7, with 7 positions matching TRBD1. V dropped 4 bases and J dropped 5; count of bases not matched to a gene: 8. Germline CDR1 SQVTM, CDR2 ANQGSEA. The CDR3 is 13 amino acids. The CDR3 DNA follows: TGCAGCGTTGCAGAGACAGGGTTTGACGAGCAGTACGTC. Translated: CSVAETGFDEQYV.

The CDR3 spells CASSHIAGGPDEQYF. CDR3 coding DNA: TGTGCCAGCAGCCACATAGCGGGAGGGCCCGACGAGCAGTACTTC. The chain is built from TRBV11-2 and TRBJ2-7; 11 nucleotides match TRBD2. Trimming cost V 5 bases and J 5 bases; bases outside gene matches: 8. Germline lookup yields CDR1 SGHAT and CDR2 FQNNGV. The CDR3 has 15 residues.

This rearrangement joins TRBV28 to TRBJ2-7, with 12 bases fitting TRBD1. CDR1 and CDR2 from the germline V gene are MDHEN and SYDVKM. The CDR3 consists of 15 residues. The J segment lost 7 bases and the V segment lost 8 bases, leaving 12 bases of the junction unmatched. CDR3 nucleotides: TGTGCCAGCCCACCGAGGGGACAGGGGGCGGGAGAGCAGTACTTC. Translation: CASPPRGQGAGEQYF.

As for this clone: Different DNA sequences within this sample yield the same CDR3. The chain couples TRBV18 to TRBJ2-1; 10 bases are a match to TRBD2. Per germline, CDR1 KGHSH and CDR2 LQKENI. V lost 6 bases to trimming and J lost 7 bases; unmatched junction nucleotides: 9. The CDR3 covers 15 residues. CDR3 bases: TGTGCCAGCTCGCCTCTAGCGGGAGTGAGTAATGAGCAGTTCTTC. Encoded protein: CASSPLAGVSNEQFF.

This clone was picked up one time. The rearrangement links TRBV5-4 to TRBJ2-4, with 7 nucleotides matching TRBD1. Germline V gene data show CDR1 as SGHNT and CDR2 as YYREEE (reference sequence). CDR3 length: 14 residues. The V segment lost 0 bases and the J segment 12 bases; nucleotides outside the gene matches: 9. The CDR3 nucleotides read TGTGCCAGCAGCTTGGCCACAGGGGTCCGGGGTCAGTACTTC. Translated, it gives CASSLATGVRGQYF.

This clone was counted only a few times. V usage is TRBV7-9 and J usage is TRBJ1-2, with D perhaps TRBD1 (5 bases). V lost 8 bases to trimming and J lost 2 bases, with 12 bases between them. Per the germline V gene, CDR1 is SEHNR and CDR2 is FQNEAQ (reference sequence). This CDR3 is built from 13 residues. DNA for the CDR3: TGTGCCAGCGGCGACAGCCTGAACTATGGCTACACCTTC. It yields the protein CASGDSLNYGYTF.